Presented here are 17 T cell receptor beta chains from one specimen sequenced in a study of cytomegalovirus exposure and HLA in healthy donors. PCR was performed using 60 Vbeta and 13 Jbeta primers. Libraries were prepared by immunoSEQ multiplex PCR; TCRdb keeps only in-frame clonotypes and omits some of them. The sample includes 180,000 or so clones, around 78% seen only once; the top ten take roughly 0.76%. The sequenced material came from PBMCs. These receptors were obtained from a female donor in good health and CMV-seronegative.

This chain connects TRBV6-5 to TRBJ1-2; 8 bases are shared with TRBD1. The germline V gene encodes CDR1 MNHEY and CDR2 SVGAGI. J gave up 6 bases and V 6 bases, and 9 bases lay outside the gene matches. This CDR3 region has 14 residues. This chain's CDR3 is CASRIRDRPNGYTF. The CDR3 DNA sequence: TGTGCCAGCAGAATCCGGGACAGGCCTAATGGCTACACCTTC.

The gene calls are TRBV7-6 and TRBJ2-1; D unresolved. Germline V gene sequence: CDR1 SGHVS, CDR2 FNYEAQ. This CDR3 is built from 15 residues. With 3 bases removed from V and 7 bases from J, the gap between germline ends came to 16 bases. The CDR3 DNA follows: TGTGCCAGCAGCTTCTTTCTACCGCCCTCGAATGAGCAGTTCTTC. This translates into CASSFFLPPSNEQFF.

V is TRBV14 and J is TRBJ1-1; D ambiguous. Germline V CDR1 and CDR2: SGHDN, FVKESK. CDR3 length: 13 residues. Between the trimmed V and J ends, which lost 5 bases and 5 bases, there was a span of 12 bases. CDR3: CASSFLPGTEAFF. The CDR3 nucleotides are TGTGCCAGCAGCTTCTTGCCGGGGACTGAAGCTTTCTTT.

The CDR3 region is CASSPTPGILGRTQYF. DNA of the CDR3: TGTGCCAGCAGCCCCACGCCGGGGATCCTCGGGCGTACGCAGTATTTT. The V and J genes are TRBV25-1 and TRBJ2-3, with D possibly being TRBD2 (5 bases). CDR1 MGHDK and CDR2 SYGVNS come from the germline V gene. Deletions cut 6 bases from V and 8 bases from J, with 24 bases between. CDR3 length: 16 amino acids. The entire variable domain, with the rest obtained from reference TRBV25-1 and TRBJ2-3, is as follows: EADIYQTPRYLVIGTGKKITLECSQTMGHDKMYWYQQDPGMELHLIHYSYGVNSTEKGDLSSESTVSRIRTEHFPLTLESARPSHTSQYLCASSPTPGILGRTQYFGPGTRLTVL.

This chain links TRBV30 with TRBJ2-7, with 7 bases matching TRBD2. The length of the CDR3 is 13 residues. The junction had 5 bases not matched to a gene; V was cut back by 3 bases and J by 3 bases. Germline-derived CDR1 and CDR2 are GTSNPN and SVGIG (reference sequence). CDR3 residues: CAWSEASGYEQYF. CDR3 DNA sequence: TGTGCCTGGAGCGAGGCTAGCGGCTACGAGCAGTACTTC.

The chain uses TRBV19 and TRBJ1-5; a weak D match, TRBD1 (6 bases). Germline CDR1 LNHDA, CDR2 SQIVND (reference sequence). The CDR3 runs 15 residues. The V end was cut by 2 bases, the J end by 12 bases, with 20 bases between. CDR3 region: CASSIIVGSQGHQHF. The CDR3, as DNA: TGTGCCAGTAGTATAATAGTCGGGTCCCAGGGGCACCAGCATTTT.

The CDR3 nucleotides read TGTGCCAGCAGCATGGGGGGGCAGGGGACCGGGGAGCTGTTTTTT. It translates to CASSMGGQGTGELFF. The genes are TRBV5-4 and TRBJ2-2, with D perhaps matching TRBD2 (7 bases). Looked up from germline, CDR1 is SGHNT and CDR2 is YYREEE (reference sequence). The CDR3 covers 15 residues. Between the trimmed V and J ends, which lost 4 bases and 5 bases, there was a span of 15 bases. The variable domain in full, with the rest retrieved from reference TRBV5-4 and TRBJ2-2, is ETGVTQSPTHLIKTRGQQVTLRCSSQSGHNTVSWYQQALGQGPQFIFQYYREEENGRGNFPPRFSGLQFPNYSSELNVNALELDDSALYLCASSMGGQGTGELFFGEGSRLTVL.

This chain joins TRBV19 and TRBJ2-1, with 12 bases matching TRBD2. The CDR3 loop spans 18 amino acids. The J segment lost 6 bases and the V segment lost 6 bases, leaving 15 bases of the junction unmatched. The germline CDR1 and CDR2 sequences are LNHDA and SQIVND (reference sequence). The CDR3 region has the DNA TGTGCCAGTAGGAGGACTAGCGGGAAGGGTGGGAGGGGCAATGAGCAGTTCTTC. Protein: CASRRTSGKGGRGNEQFF.

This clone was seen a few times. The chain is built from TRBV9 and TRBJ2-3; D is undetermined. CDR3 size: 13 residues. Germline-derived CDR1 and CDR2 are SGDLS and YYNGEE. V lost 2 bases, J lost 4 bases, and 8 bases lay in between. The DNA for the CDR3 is TGTGCCAGCAGCGTGGCCGTTGCAGATACGCAGTATTTT. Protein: CASSVAVADTQYF.

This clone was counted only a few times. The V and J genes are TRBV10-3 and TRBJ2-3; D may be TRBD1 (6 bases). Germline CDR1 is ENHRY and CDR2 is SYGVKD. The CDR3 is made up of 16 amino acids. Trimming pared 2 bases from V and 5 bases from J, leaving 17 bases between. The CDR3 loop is CAISEEASGVKDTQYF. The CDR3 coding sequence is TGTGCCATCAGTGAGGAGGCGTCAGGGGTAAAAGATACGCAGTATTTT.

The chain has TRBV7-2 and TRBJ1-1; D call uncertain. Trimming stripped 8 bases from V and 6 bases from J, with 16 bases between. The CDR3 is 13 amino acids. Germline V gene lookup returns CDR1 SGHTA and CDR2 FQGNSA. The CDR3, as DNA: TGTGCCAGCTCTGCAGGCTCCCCCTCTGAAGCTTTCTTT. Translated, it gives CASSAGSPSEAFF.

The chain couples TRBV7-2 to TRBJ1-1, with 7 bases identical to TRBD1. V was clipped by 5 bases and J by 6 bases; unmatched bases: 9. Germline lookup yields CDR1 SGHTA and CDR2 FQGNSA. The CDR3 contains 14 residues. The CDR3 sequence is CASSDPYRGAEAFF. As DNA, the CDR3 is TGTGCCAGCAGCGACCCCTACAGGGGCGCTGAAGCTTTCTTT.

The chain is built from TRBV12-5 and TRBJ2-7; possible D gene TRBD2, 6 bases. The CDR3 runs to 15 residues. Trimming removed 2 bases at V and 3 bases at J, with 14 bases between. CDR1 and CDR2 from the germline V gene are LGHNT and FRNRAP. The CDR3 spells CASGLNRELFYEQYF. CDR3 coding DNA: TGTGCTAGTGGTTTGAATCGGGAGCTTTTCTACGAGCAGTACTTC.

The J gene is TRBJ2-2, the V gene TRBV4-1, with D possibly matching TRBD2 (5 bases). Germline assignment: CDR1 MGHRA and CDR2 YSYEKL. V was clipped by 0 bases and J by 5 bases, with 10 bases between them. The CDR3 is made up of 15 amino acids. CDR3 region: CASSQEPPGTGELFF. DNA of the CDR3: TGCGCCAGCAGCCAAGAGCCCCCGGGAACCGGGGAGCTGTTTTTT.

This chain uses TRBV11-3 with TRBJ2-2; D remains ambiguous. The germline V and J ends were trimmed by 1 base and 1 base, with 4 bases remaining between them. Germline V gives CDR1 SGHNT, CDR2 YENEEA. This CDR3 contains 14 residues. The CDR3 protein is CASSLGQNTGELFF. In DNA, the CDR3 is TGTGCCAGCAGCTTAGGGCAGAACACCGGGGAGCTGTTTTTT.

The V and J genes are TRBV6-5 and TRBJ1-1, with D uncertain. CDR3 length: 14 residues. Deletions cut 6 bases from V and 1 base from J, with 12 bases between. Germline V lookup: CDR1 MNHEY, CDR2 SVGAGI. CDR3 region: CASRPAVSNTEAFF. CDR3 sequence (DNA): TGTGCCAGCAGACCCGCAGTTTCGAACACTGAAGCTTTCTTT.

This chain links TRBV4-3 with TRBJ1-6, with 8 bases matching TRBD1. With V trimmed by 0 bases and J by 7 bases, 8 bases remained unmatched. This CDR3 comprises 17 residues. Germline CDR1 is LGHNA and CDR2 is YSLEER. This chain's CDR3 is CASSQDGDRGRNSPLHF. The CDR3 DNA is TGCGCCAGCAGCCAAGATGGCGACAGGGGTAGGAATTCACCCCTCCACTTT.